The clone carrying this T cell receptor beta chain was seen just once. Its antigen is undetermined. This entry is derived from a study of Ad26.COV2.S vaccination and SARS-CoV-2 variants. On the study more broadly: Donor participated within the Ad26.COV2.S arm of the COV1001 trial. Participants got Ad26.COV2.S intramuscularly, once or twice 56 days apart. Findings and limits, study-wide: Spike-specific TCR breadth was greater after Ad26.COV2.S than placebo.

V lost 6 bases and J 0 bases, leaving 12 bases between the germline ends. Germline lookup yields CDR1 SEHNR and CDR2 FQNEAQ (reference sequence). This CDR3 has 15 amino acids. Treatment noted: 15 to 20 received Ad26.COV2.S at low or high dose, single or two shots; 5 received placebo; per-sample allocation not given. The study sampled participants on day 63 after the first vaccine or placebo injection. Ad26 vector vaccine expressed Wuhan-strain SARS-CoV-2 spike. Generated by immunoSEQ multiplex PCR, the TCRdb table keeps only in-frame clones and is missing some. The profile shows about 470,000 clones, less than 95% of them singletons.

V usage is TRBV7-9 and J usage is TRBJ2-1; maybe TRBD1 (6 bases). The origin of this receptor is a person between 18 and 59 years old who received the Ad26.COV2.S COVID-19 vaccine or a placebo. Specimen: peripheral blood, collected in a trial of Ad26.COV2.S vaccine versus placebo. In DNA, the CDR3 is TGTGCCAGCAGAATAGGACAGTTCTCCTACAATGAGCAGTTCTTC. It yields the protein CASRIGQFSYNEQFF.